This T cell receptor (beta chain) was captured by sequencing in a study of blood T cells in healthy people across ages. Overall study context: About one barcoded beta molecule per two T cells was the capture yield of template switching.

The CDR3 totals 15 residues. From germline, CDR1 is SGHRS and CDR2 YFSETQ. V was pared by 3 bases and J by 2 bases, with 5 bases of the junction left unmatched. The authors ran a second PCR of 7 to 11 cycles using a sample-barcoded 5' primer and a J-beta primer mix. TCRdb reprocessed the 5' RACE reads with MiXCR, giving one entry per CDR3 protein. The sample carries fewer than 1,000,000 distinct CDR3 sequences, about 47% recorded once. This clonotype was observed a handful of times. Its antigen remains unidentified. Study-level points and caveats: Roughly linearly, TCR beta diversity per million T cells fell as age increased.

Each sample had at least 6.5 million PBMCs isolated. The sample taken for sequencing was blood. This rearrangement joins TRBV5-1 to TRBJ2-1; 7 bases line up with TRBD2. The clonotype originates from a man older than 75 in good health. The CDR3 here is CASSSLAEPYNEQFF. CDR3 sequence (DNA): TGCGCCAGCAGCTCTCTAGCGGAGCCCTACAATGAGCAGTTCTTC.